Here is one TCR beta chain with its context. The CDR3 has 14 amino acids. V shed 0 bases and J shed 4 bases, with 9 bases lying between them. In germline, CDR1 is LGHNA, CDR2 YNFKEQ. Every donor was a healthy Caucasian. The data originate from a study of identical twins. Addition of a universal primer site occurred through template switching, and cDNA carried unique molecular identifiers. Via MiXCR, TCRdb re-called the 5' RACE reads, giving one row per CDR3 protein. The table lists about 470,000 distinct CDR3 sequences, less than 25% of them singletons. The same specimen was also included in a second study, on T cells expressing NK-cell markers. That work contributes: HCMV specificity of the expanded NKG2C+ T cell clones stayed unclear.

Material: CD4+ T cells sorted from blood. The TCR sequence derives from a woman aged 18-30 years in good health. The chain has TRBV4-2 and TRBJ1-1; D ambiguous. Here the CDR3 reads CASSQDREGTEAFF. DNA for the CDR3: TGTGCCAGCAGCCAAGATCGCGAGGGCACTGAAGCTTTCTTT.